These 21 T cell receptor beta chains were all obtained from the same sample, sequenced in a study of CXCR3-negative and CXCR3-positive naive CD8 T cells. Overall study results and limits: Compared with CXCR3-negative naive cells, CXCR3-positive naive cells showed more hydrophobic TRB CDR3s.

The TRB libraries of cDNA were built by UMI-labeled 5' RACE. Using the 5' RACE reads, TCRdb records one entry per CDR3 protein without DNA. The sample has 140,000 to 150,000 distinct CDR3 sequences. These TCRs' antigens remain unknown. The sample comprised naive CXCR3+ CD8+ T cells from blood. Subset in this sample: CD45RO-CCR7+CD27+CD95- naive CD8+ T cells expressing CXCR3 (TNR3+). The receptors here all came from a human donor in good health. Some clones in this sample may be carry-over from other donors' samples.

The chain has TRBV15 and TRBJ1-5; no DNA is available, so the TRBD1 call from TCRdb remains unchecked. Germline CDR1 and CDR2: LNHNV and YYDKDF (reference sequence). The CDR3 is 14 amino acids. Here the CDR3 reads CATSGGPTYQPQHF.

This sequence joins TRBV2 and TRBJ1-2. This CDR3 has 14 amino acids. CDR1 and CDR2 from the germline V gene are SNHLY and FYNNEI. The CDR3 loop is CASSDEGYLYGYTF. Variable domain in full (rest from reference TRBV2 and TRBJ1-2): EPEVTQTPSHQVTQMGQEVILRCVPISNHLYFYWYRQILGQKVEFLVSFYNNEISEKSEIFDDQFSVERPDGSNFTLKIRSTKLEDSAMYFCASSDEGYLYGYTFGSGTRLTVV.

The chain couples TRBV12-3 or TRBV12-4 to TRBJ1-6. The CDR3 sequence is 14 residues long. The CDR3: CASSQGMGNSPLHF.

The chain employs TRBV28 and TRBJ1-1. Germline-derived CDR1 and CDR2 are MDHEN and SYDVKM. The CDR3 extends over 13 amino acids. CDR3: CASRPTLNTEAFF.

This chain's CDR3 is CARRSGTSGRLDTQYF. The genes are TRBV6-1 and TRBJ2-3; TCRdb designates TRBD2, a call that cannot be tested without DNA. CDR1 and CDR2 (germline): MNHNS, SASEGT. The CDR3 is 16 amino acids.

The chain links TRBV3-1 to TRBJ1-2; TCRdb's assignment of TRBD1 cannot be checked, as there is no DNA. The germline gives CDR1 LGHDT, CDR2 YNNKEL (reference sequence). This CDR3 spans 14 amino acids. CDR3 loop: CASSPGHVLYGYTF. Full variable domain (rest looked up from reference TRBV3-1 and TRBJ1-2): DTAVSQTPKYLVTQMGNDKSIKCEQNLGHDTMYWYKQDSKKFLKIMFSYNNKELIINETVPNRFSPKSPDKAHLNLHINSLELGDSAVYFCASSPGHVLYGYTFGSGTRLTVV.

The chain employs TRBV7-2 and TRBJ2-1. The CDR3 has 15 residues. Germline assignment: CDR1 SGHTA and CDR2 FQGNSA. This CDR3 is CASSLAGYTTNEQFF.

This rearrangement joins TRBV7-3 to TRBJ2-1; TCRdb's D gene call, TRBD2, goes unchecked for lack of DNA. This CDR3 is 18 amino acids long. The germline CDR1 and CDR2 sequences are SGHTA and FQGTGA. The chain's CDR3 is CASSSGLAENSPGNEQFF.

This chain uses TRBV29-1 with TRBJ2-1. The CDR3 loop spans 13 amino acids. CDR1 is SQVTM, CDR2 ANQGSEA, per germline. CDR3 sequence: CSVEGTTYNEQFF.

The CDR3 spells CASSYSRGGADTQYF. The V call is TRBV6-6, the J call TRBJ2-3; as DNA is missing, the TRBD1 call by TCRdb cannot be tested. Germline loops: CDR1 MNHNY, CDR2 SVGAGI (reference sequence). This CDR3 spans 15 amino acids.

The chain joins TRBV7-7 to TRBJ2-3; absent DNA, TCRdb's TRBD1 call cannot be checked. Germline CDR1 is SSHAT and CDR2 is FNYEAQ (reference sequence). The CDR3 spans 15 residues. The CDR3 spells CASSQTQAPRDTQYF.

J is TRBJ2-1 and V is TRBV28; the TCRdb D gene call, TRBD1, has no DNA to confirm it. The germline CDR1 and CDR2 sequences are MDHEN and SYDVKM. The CDR3 runs to 16 residues. The chain's CDR3 is CASNKREGQGVNEQFF.

V usage is TRBV2 and J usage is TRBJ1-1; without DNA, the TCRdb call of TRBD1 cannot be checked. The CDR3 runs to 15 residues. Germline CDR1 SNHLY, CDR2 FYNNEI. The CDR3 sequence: CASSEGWTLNTEAFF.

V usage is TRBV3-1 and J usage is TRBJ2-7. Germline CDR1 reads LGHDT; CDR2 reads YNNKEL (reference sequence). The CDR3 runs to 13 residues. CDR3 sequence: CASSPGLVTEQYF.

This chain connects TRBV28 to TRBJ2-3; the D call of TRBD2 rests on TCRdb alone, since no DNA is present to check it. The length of the CDR3 is 12 residues. The germline V gene has CDR1 MDHEN and CDR2 SYDVKM. The CDR3 spells CASSPLLDTQYF.

The J gene is TRBJ1-1, the V gene TRBV7-9; TCRdb's D call, TRBD1, is unchecked because there is no DNA. The CDR3 length is 12 residues. The germline CDR1 and CDR2 sequences are SEHNR and FQNEAQ (reference sequence). This CDR3 is CASSLGRGEAFF.

The chain carries TRBV20-1 and TRBJ1-1; checking the TCRdb D call of TRBD1 is not possible without DNA. In germline, CDR1 is DFQATT, CDR2 SNEGSKA (reference sequence). CDR3 length: 14 residues. This chain's CDR3 is CSAWEGGSVTEAFF.

The CDR3 is CASSQDGNRVEYTEAFF. The chain couples TRBV3-1 to TRBJ1-1; lacking DNA, the TRBD1 call made by TCRdb goes unchecked. This CDR3 comprises 17 residues. Per germline, CDR1 LGHDT and CDR2 YNNKEL (reference sequence).

The rearrangement uses TRBV24-1 and TRBJ2-1. The germline V gene encodes CDR1 KGHDR and CDR2 SFDVKD. The CDR3 runs to 12 residues. CDR3 sequence reads: CATSDYDGEQFF.

The chain carries TRBV9 and TRBJ2-2; no DNA is available, so the TRBD2 call from TCRdb remains unchecked. CDR1 SGDLS and CDR2 YYNGEE come from the germline V gene. This CDR3 has 16 amino acids. This chain's CDR3 is CASSVVAGEATGELFF.

The V gene is TRBV7-6, the J gene TRBJ1-1; the TRBD1 assignment by TCRdb is unverifiable without DNA. This CDR3 is 16 amino acids long. Germline V gives CDR1 SGHVS, CDR2 FNYEAQ. The CDR3 reads CASSPRDRGFEAEALF.